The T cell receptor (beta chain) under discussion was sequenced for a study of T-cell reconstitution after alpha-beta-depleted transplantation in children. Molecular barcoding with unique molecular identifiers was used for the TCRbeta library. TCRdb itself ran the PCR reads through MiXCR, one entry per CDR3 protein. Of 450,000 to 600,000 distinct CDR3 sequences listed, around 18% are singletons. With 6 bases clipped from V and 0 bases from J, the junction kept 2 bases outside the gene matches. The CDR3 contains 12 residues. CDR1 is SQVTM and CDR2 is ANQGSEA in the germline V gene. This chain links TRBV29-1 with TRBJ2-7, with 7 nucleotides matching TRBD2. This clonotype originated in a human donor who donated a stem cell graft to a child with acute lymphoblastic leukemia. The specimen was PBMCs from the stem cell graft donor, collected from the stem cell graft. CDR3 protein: CSVKRDSYEQYF. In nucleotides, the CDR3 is TGCAGCGTCAAGCGGGACTCCTACGAGCAGTACTTC.